A single sample gave rise to the 17 T cell receptor beta chains below, sequenced in a study of blood T cell repertoires in COVID-19. Generated by immunoSEQ multiplex PCR, the TCRdb table keeps only in-frame clones and is missing some. This repertoire shows under 200,000 clones, roughly 83% found once; its top ten account for approximately 5%. Sequenced sample: PBMCs or T cells enriched from blood (not recorded which). All receptors come from a man aged 35-49 years with acute COVID-19.

The chain couples TRBV29-1 to TRBJ2-7, with 8 bases identical to TRBD1. The CDR3 totals 11 residues. V trimming: 3 bases; J trimming: 8 bases; junction bases outside the gene matches: 3. Germline V gene sequence: CDR1 SQVTM, CDR2 ANQGSEA. DNA for the CDR3: TGCAGCGTTGATCAGGGGGCGAAGCAGTACTTC. Protein product: CSVDQGAKQYF.

The genes are TRBV19 and TRBJ1-5; TRBD1 matches 7 bases. Germline trimming cut 7 bases from V and 2 bases from J; bases unmatched to any gene: 8. The CDR3 runs 15 residues. Germline V gives CDR1 LNHDA, CDR2 SQIVND (reference sequence). The CDR3 DNA reads TGTGCCAGTACCCCCGGCGGACAGGGCAATCAGCCCCAGCATTTT. Its translation is CASTPGGQGNQPQHF.

The chain employs TRBV6-5 and TRBJ2-1; tentatively, D is TRBD2 (5 bases). Trimming took 7 bases from V and 5 from J, leaving 15 bases between them. This CDR3 region has 14 residues. Germline CDR1 and CDR2: MNHEY and SVGAGI. The CDR3 nucleotides read TGTGCCAGCACCGCCGGGTTGAGGGACAATGAGCAGTTCTTC. Translation gives CASTAGLRDNEQFF.

This clone was recorded a few times. The chain employs TRBV11-3 and TRBJ2-3, with TRBD2 as a possible D gene (5 bases). V was trimmed by 1 base and J by 6 bases, leaving 5 bases between them. This CDR3 comprises 12 residues. CDR1 is SGHNT, CDR2 YENEEA, per germline. CDR3 protein: CASSLGRDTQYF. The CDR3 coding sequence is TGTGCCAGCAGCTTAGGGAGGGATACGCAGTATTTT.

The chain combines TRBV28 with TRBJ2-5, with TRBD1 identical over 8 bases. CDR3 size: 14 residues. CDR1 and CDR2 (germline): MDHEN, SYDVKM. J lost 2 bases, V lost 6 bases, and 5 bases had no gene match. Here the CDR3 reads CASSFRQGQETQYF. The CDR3 region has the DNA TGTGCCAGCAGCTTTCGACAGGGGCAAGAGACCCAGTACTTC. Complete variable domain (other parts from reference TRBV28 and TRBJ2-5): DVKVTQSSRYLVKRTGEKVFLECVQDMDHENMFWYRQDPGLGLRLIYFSYDVKMKEKGDIPEGYSVSREKKERFSLILESASTNQTSMYLCASSFRQGQETQYFGPGTRLLVL.

The rearrangement joins TRBV3-1 (or the pseudogene TRBV3-2) to TRBJ2-3, with D possibly matching TRBD2 (5 bases). This CDR3 region has 16 residues. V was shortened by 0 bases and J by 2 bases, with 12 bases between the two germline ends. Germline CDR1 reads LGHDT; CDR2 reads YNNKEL (reference sequence). CDR3 sequence: CASSQDRGSPTDTQYF. The DNA for the CDR3 is TGTGCCAGCAGCCAAGATCGAGGGAGTCCCACAGATACGCAGTATTTT.

CDR3 sequence reads: CASSPGAAYNEQFF. CDR3 in DNA: TGCGCCAGCAGCCCTGGCGCGGCCTACAATGAGCAGTTCTTC. This chain joins TRBV5-1 and TRBJ2-1; D is undetermined. The CDR3 is 14 amino acids. The V end lost 4 bases, the J end lost 2 bases, and 10 bases lay between the germline ends. Per the germline V gene, CDR1 is SGHRS and CDR2 is YFSETQ.

This rearrangement joins TRBV19 to TRBJ2-3, with 9 bases matching TRBD2. V gave up 5 bases and J gave up 1 base; unmatched junction bases: 7. CDR1 and CDR2 (germline): LNHDA, SQIVND (reference sequence). The CDR3 spans 16 residues. The CDR3 sequence is CASSSLAGVGTDTQYF. The CDR3 nucleotides are TGTGCCAGTAGTTCTTTAGCGGGAGTCGGCACAGATACGCAGTATTTT.

The chain has TRBV7-9 and TRBJ2-3, with D unclear. In germline, CDR1 is SEHNR, CDR2 FQNEAQ (reference sequence). The CDR3 contains 13 residues. V was pared by 3 bases and J by 2 bases, with 6 bases between. For the CDR3, the DNA is TGTGCCAGCAGCTTGGCGGTCACAGATACGCAGTATTTT. It is translated as CASSLAVTDTQYF. The full variable domain, with the rest looked up from reference TRBV7-9 and TRBJ2-3, is DTGVSQNPRHKITKRGQNVTFRCDPISEHNRLYWYRQTLGQGPEFLTYFQNEAQLEKSRLLSDRFSAERPKGSFSTLEIQRTEQGDSAMYLCASSLAVTDTQYFGPGTRLTVL.

The chain is built from TRBV9 and TRBJ2-1, with D possibly matching TRBD1 (6 bases). V lost 6 bases and J lost 5, with 9 bases in between. The CDR3 length is 12 residues. The germline gives CDR1 SGDLS, CDR2 YYNGEE. The CDR3 nucleotides are TGTGCCAGCAACAGGGACGACAATGAGCAGTTCTTC. Amino acid sequence: CASNRDDNEQFF.

The genes are TRBV4-3 and TRBJ2-1, with 11 bases lining up with TRBD1. Trimming removed 3 bases from V and 8 bases from J; junction bases left unmatched: 12. The length of the CDR3 is 17 residues. Germline V lookup: CDR1 LGHNA, CDR2 YSLEER. As DNA, the CDR3 is TGCGCCAGCAGCCAGGTGATAGGGACAGGGGGTTTTTATGAGCAGTTCTTC. Protein: CASSQVIGTGGFYEQFF.

This clone has only a few counts. CDR3 nucleotides: TGTGCCAGCAGAAACGTCCAGGGAAATCAGCCCCAGCATTTT. Amino acids: CASRNVQGNQPQHF. The V call is TRBV2, the J call TRBJ1-5; D might be TRBD1 (5 bases). The V gene lost 6 bases and the J gene lost 4 bases, with 13 bases spanning the gap. The CDR3 totals 14 residues. The V gene's germline CDR1 is SNHLY and CDR2 FYNNEI. Drawing the rest from reference TRBV2 and TRBJ1-5, the complete variable domain is EPEVTQTPSHQVTQMGQEVILRCVPISNHLYFYWYRQILGQKVEFLVSFYNNEISEKSEIFDDQFSVERPDGSNFTLKIRSTKLEDSAMYFCASRNVQGNQPQHFGDGTRLSIL.

V gene TRBV30 combines with J gene TRBJ2-3; D call uncertain. CDR3 length equals 13 residues. Germline V gene data show CDR1 as GTSNPN and CDR2 as SVGIG (reference sequence). V lost 2 bases to trimming and J lost 4 bases, with 10 bases between them. CDR3 coding DNA: TGTGCCTGGAGTTGGTCGGTTTCAGATACGCAGTATTTT. This sequence encodes CAWSWSVSDTQYF.

This chain connects TRBV7-9 to TRBJ2-6; 7 nucleotides line up with TRBD2. The germline CDR1 and CDR2 sequences are SEHNR and FQNEAQ (reference sequence). The CDR3 spans 17 residues. J gave up 0 bases and V 5 bases, and 7 bases lay outside the gene matches. The CDR3 DNA reads TGTGCCAGCAGCCAGGGACTACCGAACTCTGGGGCCAACGTCCTGACTTTC. Protein product: CASSQGLPNSGANVLTF.

The chain employs TRBV27 and TRBJ1-5, with TRBD1 as a possible D gene (5 bases). Per germline, CDR1 MNHEY and CDR2 SMNVEV (reference sequence). The V and J ends lost 3 bases and 2 bases respectively, with 11 bases between them. The CDR3 runs 15 residues. The CDR3 is CASSLEGKGNQPQHF. In DNA form, the CDR3 reads TGTGCCAGCAGTTTGGAGGGGAAGGGCAATCAGCCCCAGCATTTT.

This chain links TRBV6-5 with TRBJ2-6, with 7 positions matching TRBD1. The V segment lost 5 bases and the J segment 10 bases; nucleotides outside the gene matches: 5. In germline, CDR1 is MNHEY, CDR2 SVGAGI. The CDR3 consists of 13 residues. In DNA form, the CDR3 reads TGTGCCAGCAGTACCGGGACAGCGAACGTCCTGACTTTC. It is translated as CASSTGTANVLTF.

This clone was seen just once. The chain links TRBV28 to TRBJ2-1; 7 bases are shared with TRBD1. Trimming at V came to 2 bases and at J to 7 bases, leaving 5 bases not matched to a gene. Germline V gives CDR1 MDHEN, CDR2 SYDVKM. The CDR3 is made up of 14 amino acids. The CDR3, as DNA: TGTGCCAGCAGTTTAACGTCACAGGGGAATGAGCAGTTCTTC. It encodes CASSLTSQGNEQFF.